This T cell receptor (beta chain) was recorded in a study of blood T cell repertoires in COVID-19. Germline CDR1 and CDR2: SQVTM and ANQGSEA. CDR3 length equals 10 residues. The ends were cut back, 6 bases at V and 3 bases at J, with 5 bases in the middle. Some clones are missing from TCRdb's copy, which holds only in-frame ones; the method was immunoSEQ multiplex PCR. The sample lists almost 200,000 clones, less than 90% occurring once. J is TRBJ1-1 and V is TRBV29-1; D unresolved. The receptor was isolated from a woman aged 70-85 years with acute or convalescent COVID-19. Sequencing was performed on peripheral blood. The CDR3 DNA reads TGCAGCGTCGGTCACACTGAAGCTTTCTTT. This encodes CSVGHTEAFF. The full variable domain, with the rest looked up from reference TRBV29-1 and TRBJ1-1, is SAVISQKPSRDICQRGTSLTIQCQVDSQVTMMFWYRQQPGQSLTLIATANQGSEATYESGFVIDKFPISRPNLTFSTLTVSNMSPEDSSIYLCSVGHTEAFFGQGTRLTVV.